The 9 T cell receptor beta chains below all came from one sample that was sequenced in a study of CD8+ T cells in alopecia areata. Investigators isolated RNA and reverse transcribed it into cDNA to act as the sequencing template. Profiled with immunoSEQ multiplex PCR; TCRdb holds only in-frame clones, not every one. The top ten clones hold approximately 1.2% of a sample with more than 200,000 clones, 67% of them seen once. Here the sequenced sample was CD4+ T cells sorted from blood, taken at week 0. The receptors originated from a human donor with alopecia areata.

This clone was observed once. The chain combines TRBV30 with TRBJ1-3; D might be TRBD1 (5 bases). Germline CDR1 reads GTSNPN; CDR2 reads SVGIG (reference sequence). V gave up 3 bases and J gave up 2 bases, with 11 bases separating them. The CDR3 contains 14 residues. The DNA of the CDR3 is TGTGCCTGGAGGGCTGGGGGGACTGGAAACACCATATATTTT. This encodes CAWRAGGTGNTIYF.

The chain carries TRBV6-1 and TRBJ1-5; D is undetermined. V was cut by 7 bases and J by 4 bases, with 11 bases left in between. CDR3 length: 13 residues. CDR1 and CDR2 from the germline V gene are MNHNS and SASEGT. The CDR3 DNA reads TGTGCCAGCACCTCGGAGAGAAATCAGCCCCAGCATTTT. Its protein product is CASTSERNQPQHF.

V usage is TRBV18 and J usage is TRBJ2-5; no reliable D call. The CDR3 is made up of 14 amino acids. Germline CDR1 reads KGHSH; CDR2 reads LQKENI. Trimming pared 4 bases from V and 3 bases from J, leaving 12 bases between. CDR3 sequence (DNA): TGTGCCAGCTCACTAGTTAGGATGGAAGAGACCCAGTACTTC. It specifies CASSLVRMEETQYF.

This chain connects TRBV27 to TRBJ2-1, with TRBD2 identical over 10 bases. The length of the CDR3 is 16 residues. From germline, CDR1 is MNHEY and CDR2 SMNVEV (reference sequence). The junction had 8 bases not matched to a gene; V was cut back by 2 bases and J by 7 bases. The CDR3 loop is CASSLRLAGAGNEQFF. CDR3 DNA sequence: TGTGCCAGCAGTTTACGGCTAGCGGGGGCGGGAAATGAGCAGTTCTTC.

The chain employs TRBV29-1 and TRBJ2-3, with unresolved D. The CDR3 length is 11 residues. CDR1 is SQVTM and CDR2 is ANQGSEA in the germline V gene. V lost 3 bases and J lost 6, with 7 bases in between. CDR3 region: CSVEPTDTQYF. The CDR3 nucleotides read TGCAGCGTTGAGCCCACCGATACGCAGTATTTT.

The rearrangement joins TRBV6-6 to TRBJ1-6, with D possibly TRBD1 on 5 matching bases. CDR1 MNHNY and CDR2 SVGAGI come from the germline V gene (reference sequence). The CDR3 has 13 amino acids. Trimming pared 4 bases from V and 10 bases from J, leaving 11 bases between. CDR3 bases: TGTGCCAGCAGTTCGGGGACTGGATCACCCCTCCACTTT. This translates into CASSSGTGSPLHF.

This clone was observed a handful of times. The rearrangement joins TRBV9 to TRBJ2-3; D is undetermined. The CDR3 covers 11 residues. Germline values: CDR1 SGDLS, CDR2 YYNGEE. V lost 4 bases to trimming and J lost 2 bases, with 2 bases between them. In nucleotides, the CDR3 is TGTGCCAGCAGCCTCACAGATACGCAGTATTTT. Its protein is CASSLTDTQYF.

The CDR3: CAWTGGSAEAFF. The CDR3 DNA reads as TGTGCCTGGACAGGGGGAAGCGCTGAAGCTTTCTTT. The chain joins TRBV30 to TRBJ1-1; 7 nucleotides align to TRBD1. V shed 4 bases and J 6 bases; nucleotides not matched to a gene: 5. The length of the CDR3 is 12 residues. Looked up from germline, CDR1 is GTSNPN and CDR2 is SVGIG (reference sequence).

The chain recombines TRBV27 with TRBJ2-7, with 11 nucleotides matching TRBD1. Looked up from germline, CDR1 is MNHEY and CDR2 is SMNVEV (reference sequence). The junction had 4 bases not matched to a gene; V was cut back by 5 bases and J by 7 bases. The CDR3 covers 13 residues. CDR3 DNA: TGTGCCAGCAGTCGGACAGGGGGCGATGAGCAGTACTTC. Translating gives CASSRTGGDEQYF.